The sample holds one count of the clone carrying this T cell receptor beta chain. Its specificity is not known. The CDR3 has 16 amino acids. Deletions cut 4 bases from V and 0 bases from J, with 15 bases between. CDR1 and CDR2 (germline): LGHNA, YNFKEQ. A multiplex PCR was run with 60 Vbeta primers and 13 Jbeta primers. Assay: immunoSEQ multiplex PCR; the TCRdb copy retains only in-frame clones and omits some. The table includes over 150,000 clones, roughly four fifths detected once. The data stem from a study of cytomegalovirus exposure and HLA in healthy donors. Findings and limits, study-wide: The study reported that TCR beta sequences accurately predicted HLA-A and HLA-B alleles in most subjects.

The clonotype comes from a man aged 55 to 70 in good health and CMV-seronegative. The material sequenced was PBMCs. The genes are TRBV4-2 and TRBJ2-5; weak D call: TRBD2 (5 bases). CDR3 loop: CASSRTLALYQETQYF. CDR3 bases: TGTGCCAGCAGCCGAACATTAGCGCTGTACCAAGAGACCCAGTACTTC.